Listed below are T cell receptor beta chains from one sample, sequenced in a study of vaccination and CD4 T cells after COVID-19. MiXCR was run by TCRdb on the PCR reads, yielding one entry per CDR3 protein. The sample has 20,000 or so distinct CDR3 sequences; 67% are singletons. The antigens of these receptors remain unknown. The material sequenced was CD4+ T cells from blood, cultured in vitro. The receptors originated from a human donor who had recovered from COVID-19. CDR3s include the opening cysteine and the closing phenylalanine or tryptophan. Each record gives: J gene, V gene, clone size, D gene, CDR3 length, CDR3 DNA, CDR3 protein. The D gene is left open where the match is weak. Clone size is shown for a subset of rows, as once, few, many or a class of expanded clone.

TRBJ1-2,TRBV27,.,.,14,TGTGCCAGCAGCCCTTTACAGAACCCTTTTGGCTACACCTTC,CASSPLQNPFGYTF
TRBJ1-3,TRBV6-2/TRBV6-3,.,.,11,TGTGCCAGCGGAGCTGGAAACACCATATATTTT,CASGAGNTIYF
TRBJ2-1,TRBV7-8,.,.,13,TGTGCCAGCAGCTTACAGAGTAGGAATGAGCAGTTCTTC,CASSLQSRNEQFF
TRBJ1-1,TRBV6-1,.,TRBD1,15,TGTGCCAGCTCACCACAGGGGGGGTTGGGCACTGAAGCTTTCTTT,CASSPQGGLGTEAFF
TRBJ1-2,TRBV4-2,few,.,17,TGTGCCAGCAGCCAAGGAGCCACCGCGGCGGATAACTATGGCTACACCTTC,CASSQGATAADNYGYTF
TRBJ1-1,TRBV30,.,.,15,TGTGCCTGGGCCGGGACACCCCTATGGGGCACTGAAGCTTTCTTT,CAWAGTPLWGTEAFF
TRBJ1-1,TRBV24-1,.,.,13,TGTGCCACGGTAGGTACGCTCGGGACTGAAGCTTTCTTT,CATVGTLGTEAFF
TRBJ1-5,TRBV20-1,.,.,15,TGCAGAGCTAGAGTAACCAGATATAGCAATCAGCCCCAGCATTTT,CRARVTRYSNQPQHF
TRBJ1-1,TRBV28,few,.,14,TGTGCCAGCAGTTTAGTCCAGGTCCCCACTGAAGCTTTCTTT,CASSLVQVPTEAFF
TRBJ1-5,TRBV12-3/TRBV12-4,.,.,15,TGTGCCAGCAGTCTCGGGGCTTATAGCAATCAGCCCCAGCATTTT,CASSLGAYSNQPQHF
TRBJ1-4,TRBV7-2,few,.,15,TGTGCCAGCACCGACCAGAGGGGGGCGGATGAAAAACTGTTTTTT,CASTDQRGADEKLFF
TRBJ2-7,TRBV4-2,once,.,14,TGTGCCAGCAGCCAAGGCCGGGAGAGGTGCGAGCAGTACTTC,CASSQGRERCEQYF
TRBJ1-1,TRBV7-9,few,.,16,TGTGCCAGCAGCCCACAAACGGGCGCAGTCAACACTGAAGCTTTCTTT,CASSPQTGAVNTEAFF
TRBJ1-1,TRBV20-1,.,.,13,TGCAGTGCCCGGGGGGACGTTAACACTGAAGCTTTCTTT,CSARGDVNTEAFF
TRBJ1-4,TRBV20-1,.,.,15,TGCAGTGCTAGAGATGGTGGGACCCGGGGTGAAAAACTGTTTTTT,CSARDGGTRGEKLFF
TRBJ2-5,TRBV30,.,TRBD1,15,TGTGCCTGGAGTGTGGAGACAGGGGGGCGAGAGACCCAGTACTTC,CAWSVETGGRETQYF
TRBJ2-5,TRBV7-2,.,.,15,TGTGCCAGCAGCTTAGTTAGTGAGGGGTTGAAGACCCAGTACTTC,CASSLVSEGLKTQYF
TRBJ1-2,TRBV5-4,.,.,13,TGTGCCAGCAGCTTCTTCTCGGGGGATGGCTACACCTTC,CASSFFSGDGYTF
TRBJ2-5,TRBV18,.,.,13,TGTGCCAGCTCACCACGCGGGCAAGAGACCCAGTACTTC,CASSPRGQETQYF
TRBJ2-3,TRBV6-1,once,.,16,TGTGCCAGCAGTAACGGCAGGGTTTCTAGCACAGATACGCAGTATTTT,CASSNGRVSSTDTQYF
TRBJ2-3,TRBV30,.,.,12,TGTGCCTGGGACAGGAGCACAGATACGCAGTATTTT,CAWDRSTDTQYF
TRBJ2-3,TRBV20-1,.,.,14,TGCAGTGCTAGACCTTCAGGCAGGGGACATACGCAGTATTTT,CSARPSGRGHTQYF
TRBJ2-7,TRBV6-2/TRBV6-3,.,.,15,TGTGCCAGCAGACCCGCGCGGGCGGCTTCCTACGAGCAGTACTTC,CASRPARAASYEQYF
TRBJ2-5,TRBV11-1,once,TRBD1,12,TGTGCCAGCAGCTTTACGACAGGGCCCCAGTACTTC,CASSFTTGPQYF
TRBJ2-5,TRBV6-1,.,.,13,TGTGCCAGCAGTGGACGTGAGCAAGAGACCCAGTACTTC,CASSGREQETQYF
TRBJ1-6,TRBV10-2,.,.,16,TGCGCCAGCAGTGAGTCGTTGGGGGCCTCCAATTCACCCCTCCACTTT,CASSESLGASNSPLHF
TRBJ2-5,TRBV7-2,medium-sized,TRBD2,15,TGTGCCAGCATGGGGGGGAGTGGGGTCCGGGGGACCCAGTACTTC,CASMGGSGVRGTQYF